This T cell receptor beta chain came from a study of CD8 T cells in ankylosing spondylitis. V lost 1 base and J lost 8; bases outside the gene matches: 7. Germline lookup yields CDR1 SGHTA and CDR2 FQGNSA. This CDR3 has 16 residues. In its sample, this clonotype was seen a few times. TCRdb re-derived calls from the 5' RACE reads in MiXCR, one entry per CDR3 protein. The sample holds around 230,000 distinct CDR3 sequences, around 8% seen once. The V gene is TRBV7-2, the J gene TRBJ2-3, with 12 bases identical to TRBD1. The clonotype originates from a female donor with ankylosing spondylitis or in good health (not recorded which). The sequencing input was blood, either unsorted or a sorted T cell fraction (not recorded which). The DNA of the CDR3 is TGTGCCAGCAGCTTAGGGGGGGACAGGGGGCTAGGTACGCAGTATTTT. It is translated as CASSLGGDRGLGTQYF.